This T cell receptor (beta chain) was sequenced in a study of blood T cells in healthy people across ages. As to this clonotype: The antigen remains undetermined.

The authors ran a second PCR of 7 to 11 cycles using a sample-barcoded 5' primer and a J-beta primer mix. A tag from a template-switch adaptor with 12 random nucleotides marked each cDNA molecule. TCRdb reprocessed the 5' RACE reads via MiXCR and lists one record per CDR3 protein. The sample records roughly 1.4 million distinct CDR3 sequences, 59% being singletons. Germline CDR1 is SGHTA and CDR2 is FQGNSA. The CDR3 extends over 14 amino acids. With 5 bases removed from V and 4 bases from J, the gap between germline ends came to 14 bases. The study isolated at least 6.5 million PBMCs from each sample. Study-wide results and caveats: Observed TCR beta diversity showed a strong correlation with the percentage of naive T cells as measured by flow cytometry.

Sequenced input: blood. This chain connects TRBV7-2 to TRBJ1-1; tentative D call: TRBD1 (5 bases). The clonotype was recovered from a man aged 18 to 30 in good health. CDR3 nucleotide sequence: TGTGCCAGCAGCGACCGTTGGGGGGGCACTGAAGCTTTCTTT. Translation: CASSDRWGGTEAFF. Full variable domain (missing parts from reference TRBV7-2 and TRBJ1-1): GAGVSQSPSNKVTEKGKDVELRCDPISGHTALYWYRQSLGQGLEFLIYFQGNSAPDKSGLPSDRFSAERTGGSVSTLTIQRTQQEDSAVYLCASSDRWGGTEAFFGQGTRLTVV.